This T cell receptor (beta chain) appears in the sequencing data of a study of blood T cell repertoires in COVID-19. For the study at large: Sources were T cells, B-cell-depleted T cells, or PBMCs; the material itself was cDNA or gDNA.

Recruited during active infection, patients (from Seattle) were subsequently followed longitudinally. In the original processing: Nucleated cell counts were estimated from reference gene primer amplification. Some clones are missing from TCRdb's copy, which holds only in-frame ones; the method was immunoSEQ multiplex PCR. The DNA gave D and trimming, while V, J and clone size come from that table. Among 150,000 to 200,000 clones listed, about three quarters were seen once. V lost 1 base to trimming and J lost 6 bases; unmatched junction nucleotides: 5. The CDR3 has 16 residues. The germline CDR1 and CDR2 sequences are MNHNS and SASEGT.

The genes are TRBV6-1 and TRBJ2-3, with 12 bases aligning to TRBD2. The TCR was taken from a woman older than 75 with COVID-19, enrolled during active disease. The sample comprised peripheral blood. CDR3 amino acids: CASSEGRTSGTDTQYF. DNA of the CDR3: TGTGCCAGCAGTGAAGGGCGGACTAGCGGGACGGATACGCAGTATTTT.